The clone carrying this TCR beta chain was detected ten times or more. Its antigen is currently unknown. The data were obtained in a study of T cells in Graves' hyperthyroidism and ophthalmopathy. Study-wide results and limits: Ophthalmopathy was identified by the model a median approximately 6.4 months ahead of onset. Ophthalmopathy and stable hyperthyroidism were separated by a 13 V-J model.

Cells are PBMCs isolated from around 10 ml of fresh blood. Researchers amplified the TCR beta CDR3 regions from RNA transcripts. Primed by the HTBI set, a first-round RT-PCR was run on the TCR CDR3. One entry per CDR3 protein results from TCRdb running MiXCR on the multiplex PCR reads. The repertoire has 300,000 to 400,000 distinct CDR3 sequences, 14% of them found once; the top ten carry around 19%. Germline V gives CDR1 MNHNS, CDR2 SASEGT. V was cut by 3 bases and J by 1 base, with 10 bases left in between. The CDR3 contains 14 residues. What was sequenced was blood. The clonotype comes from a woman aged 25-40 years with Graves' ophthalmopathy. This chain joins TRBV6-1 and TRBJ2-7; no clear D. The CDR3 sequence is CASSDIGLSYEQYF. CDR3 DNA: TGTGCCAGCAGTGATATTGGCCTATCCTACGAGCAGTACTTC.